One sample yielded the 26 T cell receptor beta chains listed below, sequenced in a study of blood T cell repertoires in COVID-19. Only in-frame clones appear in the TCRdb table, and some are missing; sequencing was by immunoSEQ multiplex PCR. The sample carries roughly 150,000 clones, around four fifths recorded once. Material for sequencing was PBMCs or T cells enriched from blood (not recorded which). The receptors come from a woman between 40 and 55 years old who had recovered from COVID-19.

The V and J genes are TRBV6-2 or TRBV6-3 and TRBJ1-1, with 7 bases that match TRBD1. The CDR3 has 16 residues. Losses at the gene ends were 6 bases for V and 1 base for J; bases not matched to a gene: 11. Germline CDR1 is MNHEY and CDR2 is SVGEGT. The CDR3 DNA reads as TGTGCCAGCAGCACAAGCTCTCAGGGGGGGAACACTGAAGCTTTCTTT. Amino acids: CASSTSSQGGNTEAFF.

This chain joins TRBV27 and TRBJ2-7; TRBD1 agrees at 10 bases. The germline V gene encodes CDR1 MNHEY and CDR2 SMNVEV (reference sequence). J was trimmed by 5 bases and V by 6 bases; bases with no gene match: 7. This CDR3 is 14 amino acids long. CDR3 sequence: CASSSRQGADEQYF. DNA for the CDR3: TGTGCCAGCAGCTCAAGACAGGGGGCAGACGAGCAGTACTTC.

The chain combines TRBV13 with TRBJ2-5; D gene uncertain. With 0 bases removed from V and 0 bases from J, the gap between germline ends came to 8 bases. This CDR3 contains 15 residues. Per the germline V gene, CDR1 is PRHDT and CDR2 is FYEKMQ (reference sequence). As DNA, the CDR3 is TGTGCCAGCAGCTTAGGACGGCGGTACCAAGAGACCCAGTACTTC. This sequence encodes CASSLGRRYQETQYF. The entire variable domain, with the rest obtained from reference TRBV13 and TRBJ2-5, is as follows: AAGVIQSPRHLIKEKRETATLKCYPIPRHDTVYWYQQGPGQDPQFLISFYEKMQSDKGSIPDRFSAQQFSDYHSELNMSSLELGDSALYFCASSLGRRYQETQYFGPGTRLLVL.

The CDR3 DNA is TGTGCCAGCAGCCCTAAAGAGGGGGCCGGGAGCACTGAAGCTTTCTTT. Translated: CASSPKEGAGSTEAFF. The chain combines TRBV4-2 with TRBJ1-1; 7 bases are shared with TRBD1. The junction had 12 bases not matched to a gene; V was cut back by 4 bases and J by 4 bases. The CDR3 totals 16 residues. CDR1 and CDR2 from the germline V gene are LGHNA and YNFKEQ.

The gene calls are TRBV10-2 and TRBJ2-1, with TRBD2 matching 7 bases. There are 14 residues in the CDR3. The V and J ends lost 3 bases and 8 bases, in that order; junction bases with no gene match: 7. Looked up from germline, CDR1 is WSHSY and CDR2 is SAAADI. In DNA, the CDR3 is TGCGCCAGCAGTGATCGCGGGAGCCGGTATGAGCAGTTCTTC. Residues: CASSDRGSRYEQFF.

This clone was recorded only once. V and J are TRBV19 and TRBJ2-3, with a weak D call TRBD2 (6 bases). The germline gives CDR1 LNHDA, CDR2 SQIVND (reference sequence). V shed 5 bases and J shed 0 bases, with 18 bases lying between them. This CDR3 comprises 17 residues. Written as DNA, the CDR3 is TGTGCCAGTAGTTCCCAAGCGGGTGTATATAGCACAGATACGCAGTATTTT. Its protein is CASSSQAGVYSTDTQYF.

CDR3 bases: TGTGCCAGTAGTATACAACAGGGGGCGGTCGGGGAGCTGTTTTTT. As protein: CASSIQQGAVGELFF. This chain connects TRBV19 to TRBJ2-2, with 9 bases fitting TRBD1. The CDR3 totals 15 residues. CDR1 is LNHDA and CDR2 is SQIVND in the germline V gene (reference sequence). Trimming removed 2 bases from V and 7 bases from J; junction bases left unmatched: 5.

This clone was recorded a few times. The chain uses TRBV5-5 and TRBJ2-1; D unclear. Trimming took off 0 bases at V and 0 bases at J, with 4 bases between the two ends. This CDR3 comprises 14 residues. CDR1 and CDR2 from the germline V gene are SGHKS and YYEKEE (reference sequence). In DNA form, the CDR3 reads TGTGCCAGCAGCTTGGGGAGCTCCTACAATGAGCAGTTCTTC. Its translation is CASSLGSSYNEQFF.

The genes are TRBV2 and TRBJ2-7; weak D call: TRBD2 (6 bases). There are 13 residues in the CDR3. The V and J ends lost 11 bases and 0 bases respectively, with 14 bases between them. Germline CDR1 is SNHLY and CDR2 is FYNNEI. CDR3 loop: CAGGTGSSYEQYF. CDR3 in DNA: TGTGCCGGAGGGACGGGGAGCTCCTACGAGCAGTACTTC.

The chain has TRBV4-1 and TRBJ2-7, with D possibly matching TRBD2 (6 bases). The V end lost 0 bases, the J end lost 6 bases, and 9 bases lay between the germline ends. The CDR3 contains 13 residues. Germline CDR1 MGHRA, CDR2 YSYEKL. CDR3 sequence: CASSQDGLREQYF. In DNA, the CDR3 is TGCGCCAGCAGCCAAGACGGACTACGCGAGCAGTACTTC.

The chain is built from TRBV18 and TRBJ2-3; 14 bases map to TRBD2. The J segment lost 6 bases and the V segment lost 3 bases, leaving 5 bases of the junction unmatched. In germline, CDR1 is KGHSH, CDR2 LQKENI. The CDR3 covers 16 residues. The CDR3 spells CASSPGTSGSRDTQYF. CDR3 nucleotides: TGTGCCAGCTCACCTGGGACTAGCGGGAGTAGGGATACGCAGTATTTT.

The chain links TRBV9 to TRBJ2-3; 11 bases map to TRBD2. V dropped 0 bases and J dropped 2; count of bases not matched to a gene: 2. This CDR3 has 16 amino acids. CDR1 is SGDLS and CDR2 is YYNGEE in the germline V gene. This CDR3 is CASSVGGLADTDTQYF. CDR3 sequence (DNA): TGTGCCAGCAGCGTAGGGGGACTAGCGGACACAGATACGCAGTATTTT.

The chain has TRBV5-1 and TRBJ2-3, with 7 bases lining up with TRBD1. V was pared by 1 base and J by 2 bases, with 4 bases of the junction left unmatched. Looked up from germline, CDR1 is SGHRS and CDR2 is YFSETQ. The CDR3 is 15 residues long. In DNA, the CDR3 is TGCGCCAGCAGCTTGTTGCAGGGGGACACAGATACGCAGTATTTT. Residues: CASSLLQGDTDTQYF.

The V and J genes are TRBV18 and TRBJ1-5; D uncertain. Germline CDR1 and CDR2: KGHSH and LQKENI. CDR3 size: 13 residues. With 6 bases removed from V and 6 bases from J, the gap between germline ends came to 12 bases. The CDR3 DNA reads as TGTGCCAGCTCCCCCGGGATGAGTCAGCCCCAGCATTTT. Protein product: CASSPGMSQPQHF.

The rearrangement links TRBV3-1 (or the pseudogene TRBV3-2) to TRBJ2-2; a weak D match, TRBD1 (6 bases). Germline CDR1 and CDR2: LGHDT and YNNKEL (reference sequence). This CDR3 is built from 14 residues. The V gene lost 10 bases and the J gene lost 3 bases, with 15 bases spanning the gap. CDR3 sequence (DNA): TGTGCCACTAGTAGGCAGGGGTACACCGGGGAGCTGTTTTTT. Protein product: CATSRQGYTGELFF.

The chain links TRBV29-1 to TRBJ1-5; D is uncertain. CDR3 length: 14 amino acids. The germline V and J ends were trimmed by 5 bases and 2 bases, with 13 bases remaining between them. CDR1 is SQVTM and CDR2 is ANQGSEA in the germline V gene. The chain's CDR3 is CSVLEGAGNQPQHF. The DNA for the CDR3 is TGCAGCGTTCTGGAGGGAGCGGGCAATCAGCCCCAGCATTTT. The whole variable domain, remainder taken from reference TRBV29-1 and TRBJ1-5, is SAVISQKPSRDICQRGTSLTIQCQVDSQVTMMFWYRQQPGQSLTLIATANQGSEATYESGFVIDKFPISRPNLTFSTLTVSNMSPEDSSIYLCSVLEGAGNQPQHFGDGTRLSIL.

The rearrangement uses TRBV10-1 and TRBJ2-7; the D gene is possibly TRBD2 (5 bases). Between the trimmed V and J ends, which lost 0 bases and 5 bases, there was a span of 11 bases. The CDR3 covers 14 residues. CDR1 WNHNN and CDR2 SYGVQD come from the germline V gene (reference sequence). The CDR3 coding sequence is TGCGCCAGCAGTGAGTCACTAGGGAAAAACGAGCAGTACTTC. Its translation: CASSESLGKNEQYF.

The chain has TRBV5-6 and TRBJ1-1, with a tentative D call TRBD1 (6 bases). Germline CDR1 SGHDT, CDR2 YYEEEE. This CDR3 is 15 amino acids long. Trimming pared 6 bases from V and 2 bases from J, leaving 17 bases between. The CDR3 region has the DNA TGTGCCAGCATAGCTACTGGACAGCGTAACACTGAAGCTTTCTTT. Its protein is CASIATGQRNTEAFF.

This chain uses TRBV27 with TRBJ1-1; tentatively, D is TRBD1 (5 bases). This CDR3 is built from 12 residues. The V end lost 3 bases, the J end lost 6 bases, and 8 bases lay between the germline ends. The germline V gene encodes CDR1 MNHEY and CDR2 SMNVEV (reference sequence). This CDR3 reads CASSFGGAEAFF. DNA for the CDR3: TGTGCCAGCAGTTTTGGGGGGGCTGAAGCTTTCTTT.

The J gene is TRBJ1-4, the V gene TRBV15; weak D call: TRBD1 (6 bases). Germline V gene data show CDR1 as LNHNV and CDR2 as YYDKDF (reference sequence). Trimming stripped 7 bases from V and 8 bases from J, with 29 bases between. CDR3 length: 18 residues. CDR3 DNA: TGTGCCACCAAACTGCCGGGACAAGGATTTGCGAGGGGGGAAAAACTGTTTTTT. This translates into CATKLPGQGFARGEKLFF.

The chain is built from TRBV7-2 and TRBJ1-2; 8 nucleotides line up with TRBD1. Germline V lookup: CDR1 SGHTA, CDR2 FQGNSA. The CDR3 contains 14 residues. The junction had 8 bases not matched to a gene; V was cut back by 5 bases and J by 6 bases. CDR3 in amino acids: CASSRSGTGNGYTF. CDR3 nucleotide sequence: TGTGCCAGCAGCCGGAGCGGGACAGGCAATGGCTACACCTTC.

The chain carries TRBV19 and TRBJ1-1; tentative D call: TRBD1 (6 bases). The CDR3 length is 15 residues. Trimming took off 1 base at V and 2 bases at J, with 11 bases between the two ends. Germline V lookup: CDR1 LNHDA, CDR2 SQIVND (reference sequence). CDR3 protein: CASSIAGTSNTEAFF. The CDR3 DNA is TGTGCCAGTAGTATAGCCGGGACATCAAACACTGAAGCTTTCTTT.

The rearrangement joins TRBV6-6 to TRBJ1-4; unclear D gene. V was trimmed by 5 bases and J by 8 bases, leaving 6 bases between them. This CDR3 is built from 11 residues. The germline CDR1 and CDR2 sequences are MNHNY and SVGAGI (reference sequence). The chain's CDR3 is CASSPAEKLFF. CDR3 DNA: TGTGCCAGCAGTCCAGCGGAAAAACTGTTTTTT.

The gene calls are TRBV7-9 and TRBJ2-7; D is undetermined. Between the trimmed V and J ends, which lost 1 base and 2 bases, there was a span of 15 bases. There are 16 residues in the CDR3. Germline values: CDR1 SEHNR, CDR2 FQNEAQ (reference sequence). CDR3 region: CASSLVSSPWTYEQYF. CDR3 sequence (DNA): TGTGCCAGCAGCTTAGTGAGTAGCCCTTGGACCTACGAGCAGTACTTC.

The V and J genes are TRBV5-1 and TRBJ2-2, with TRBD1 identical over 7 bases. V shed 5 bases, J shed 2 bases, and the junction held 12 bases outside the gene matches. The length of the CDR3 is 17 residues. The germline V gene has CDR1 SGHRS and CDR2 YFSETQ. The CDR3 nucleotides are TGCGCCAGCAGTAGCCTCCCGAGACAGGGAAACACCGGGGAGCTGTTTTTT. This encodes CASSSLPRQGNTGELFF.

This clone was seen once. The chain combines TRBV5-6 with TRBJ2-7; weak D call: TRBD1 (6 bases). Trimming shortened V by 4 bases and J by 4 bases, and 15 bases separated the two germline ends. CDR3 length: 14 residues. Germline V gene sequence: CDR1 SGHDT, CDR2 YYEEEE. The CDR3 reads CASSPVGQPYEQYF. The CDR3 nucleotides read TGTGCCAGCAGCCCCGTCGGACAGCCTTACGAGCAGTACTTC.